These T cell receptor beta chains were read from a single sample in a study of T cells in Graves' hyperthyroidism and ophthalmopathy. TCRdb passed the multiplex PCR reads through MiXCR, listing each CDR3 protein once. This table has approximately 620,000 distinct CDR3 sequences, 11% to 15% appearing once. The sequencing sample was made of blood. The origin of the receptors is a woman in her twenties or thirties with Graves' hyperthyroidism that later progressed to Graves' ophthalmopathy. The CDR3 runs from the conserved cysteine through the conserved F or W. D genes are given only for firm matches. The listing skips clone size in some rows; elsewhere it reads once, few, many or a size class.

size	V	length	D	J	CDR3	DNA
many	TRBV20-1	14	-	TRBJ2-1	CSASTRSSYNEQFF	TGCAGTGCTAGTACCAGGAGCTCCTACAATGAGCAGTTCTTC
few	TRBV25-1	14	-	TRBJ1-5	CASSEGHPSQPQHF	TGTGCCAGCAGTGAGGGGCACCCCAGCCAGCCCCAGCATTTT
few	TRBV6-1	15	-	TRBJ2-7	CASSPRTDTTYEQYF	TGTGCCAGCAGTCCTCGGACTGATACTACCTACGAGCAGTACTTC
many	TRBV6-5	14	-	TRBJ1-1	CASSYRRDTAEAFF	TGTGCCAGCAGTTATAGGCGTGACACCGCTGAAGCTTTCTTT
many	TRBV24-1	14	-	TRBJ2-5	CATSQGIPQETQYF	TGTGCCACCAGCCAGGGAATACCTCAAGAGACCCAGTACTTC
many	TRBV7-2	19	TRBD2	TRBJ2-1	CASSLESGGSFWWSNEQFF	TGTGCCAGCAGCTTAGAGTCCGGCGGGAGTTTTTGGTGGAGCAATGAGCAGTTCTTC
many	TRBV18	16	-	TRBJ1-1	CASSPTNGVVNTEAFF	TGTGCCAGCTCACCCACAAACGGGGTAGTGAACACTGAAGCTTTCTTT
many	TRBV28	14	-	TRBJ1-2	CASRPRVYGGEKTF	TGTGCCAGCAGGCCCCGGGTATACGGTGGGGAGAAGACCTTC
many	TRBV7-3	15	TRBD1	TRBJ2-7	CASSLRPGGDYEQYF	TGTGCCAGCAGCTTAAGGCCAGGGGGCGACTACGAGCAGTACTTC
many	TRBV7-2	15	-	TRBJ2-5	CASSSATGSQETQYF	TGTGCCAGCAGCTCCGCGACAGGTTCGCAAGAGACCCAGTACTTC
many	TRBV6-1	15	TRBD1	TRBJ1-1	CASSRHQGDGTEAFF	TGTGCCAGCAGTCGGCATCAGGGGGATGGCACTGAAGCTTTCTTT
-	TRBV7-3	16	TRBD2	TRBJ2-2	CASSLDGSGTTGELFF	TGTGCCAGCAGCTTAGACGGTAGCGGGACCACCGGGGAGCTGTTTTTT
once	TRBV7-3	16	-	TRBJ1-1	CASSLRARWGNTEAFF	TGTGCCAGCAGCTTAAGGGCCCGCTGGGGTAACACTGAAGCTTTCTTT
-	TRBV6-1	13	-	TRBJ2-1	CASTRTLYNEQFF	TGTGCCAGCACCCGGACACTTTACAATGAGCAGTTCTTC
-	TRBV4-1	13	-	TRBJ2-2	CASSQPLAGELFF	TGCGCCAGCAGCCAGCCCCTGGCCGGGGAGCTGTTTTTT
many	TRBV27	15	TRBD1	TRBJ1-1	CASSYRGRNNTEAFF	TGTGCCAGCAGTTACAGGGGGCGAAATAACACTGAAGCTTTCTTT
-	TRBV3-1	15	-	TRBJ2-2	CASSQEGRSGGELFF	TGTGCCAGCAGCCAAGAGGGACGGTCAGGTGGGGAGCTGTTTTTT
few	TRBV20-1	14	-	TRBJ1-2	CSARVGGRIGGYTF	TGCAGTGCTAGAGTGGGAGGCAGGATTGGAGGGTACACCTTC
few	TRBV6-1	15	-	TRBJ2-3	CATQNPFEGTDTQYF	TGTGCCACCCAAAACCCCTTTGAAGGCACAGATACGCAGTATTTT
many	TRBV19	18	TRBD2	TRBJ2-1	CASSPPGLAGAAYNEQFF	TGTGCCAGTAGCCCCCCGGGACTAGCGGGAGCGGCTTACAATGAGCAGTTCTTC
few	TRBV5-4	15	TRBD1	TRBJ2-5	CASSSGGPGSETQYF	TGTGCCAGCAGCTCAGGGGGCCCGGGGTCGGAGACCCAGTACTTC
many	TRBV18	15	TRBD1	TRBJ1-1	CASSPPGTGTTEAFF	TGTGCCAGCTCACCACCCGGGACAGGGACCACTGAAGCTTTCTTT
few	TRBV4-1	14	-	TRBJ1-1	CASRPGHSNTEAFF	TGCGCCAGCAGACCGGGACACTCGAACACTGAAGCTTTCTTT
many	TRBV7-9	14	-	TRBJ2-5	CASSLSLSTETQYF	TGTGCCAGCAGCTTATCCCTTAGCACAGAGACCCAGTACTTC
few	TRBV11-2	16	-	TRBJ2-3	CASSLGRDMNTDTQYF	TGTGCCAGCAGCTTAGGACGGGACATGAACACAGATACGCAGTATTTT
few	TRBV7-9	15	-	TRBJ2-1	CASSLRGDPYNEQFF	TGTGCCAGCAGCTTAAGGGGGGACCCCTACAATGAGCAGTTCTTC
many	TRBV5-1	16	TRBD1	TRBJ1-1	CASSSGQGAMNTEAFF	TGCGCCAGCAGCTCCGGACAGGGGGCTATGAACACTGAAGCTTTCTTT
many	TRBV6-1	14	-	TRBJ2-3	CASSPWTRTDTQYF	TGTGCCAGCAGTCCGTGGACCCGCACAGATACGCAGTATTTT
many	TRBV12-3/TRBV12-4	14	-	TRBJ1-5	CASSLNSGNQPQHF	TGTGCCAGCAGTTTGAACAGTGGCAATCAGCCCCAGCATTTT
-	TRBV19	14	TRBD1	TRBJ1-1	CASSLREGATEAFF	TGTGCCAGTAGTCTGCGAGAGGGGGCAACTGAAGCTTTCTTT
-	TRBV10-2	13	TRBD1	TRBJ2-5	CASSQTGLETQYF	TGCGCCAGCAGCCAGACAGGGTTGGAGACCCAGTACTTC
-	TRBV4-1	20	-	TRBJ2-2	CASSPRRLWGRGTETGELFF	TGCGCCAGCAGCCCAAGACGTTTGTGGGGGCGGGGAACAGAGACCGGGGAGCTGTTTTTT
many	TRBV30	14	TRBD2	TRBJ2-1	CAWSPGLAANEQFF	TGTGCCTGGTCCCCGGGACTAGCCGCCAATGAGCAGTTCTTC
-	TRBV7-9	20	TRBD1	TRBJ1-5	CASSFTGTGGNSVSNQPQHF	TGTGCCAGCAGCTTCACCGGGACAGGGGGAAATTCGGTATCCAATCAGCCCCAGCATTTT
-	TRBV2	16	TRBD2	TRBJ2-1	CASSDSGTRAYNEQFF	TGTGCCAGCAGTGACTCCGGGACTAGAGCCTACAATGAGCAGTTCTTC
many	TRBV28	14	-	TRBJ1-4	CASSFGSTNEKLFF	TGTGCCAGCAGTTTTGGAAGTACTAATGAAAAACTGTTTTTT
-	TRBV4-1	15	TRBD2	TRBJ2-2	CASSRTGTSSGELFF	TGCGCCAGCAGCCGCACCGGGACTAGCTCCGGGGAGCTGTTTTTT
few	TRBV13	13	-	TRBJ2-3	CASSAKNTDTQYF	TGTGCCAGCAGCGCCAAAAACACAGATACGCAGTATTTT
many	TRBV5-1	14	-	TRBJ2-7	CASSPRDVTYEQYF	TGCGCCAGCAGCCCGCGGGACGTAACCTACGAGCAGTACTTC
many	TRBV6-1	15	-	TRBJ1-2	CASSSGSGELYGYTF	TGTGCCAGCAGTAGCGGATCAGGGGAACTCTATGGCTACACCTTC